Listed below are T cell receptor beta chains from one sample, sequenced in a study of blood T cell repertoires in COVID-19. Method: immunoSEQ multiplex PCR; TCRdb's copy keeps in-frame clones and lacks some. The sample carries around 300,000 clones, around nine tenths recorded once. Sequenced input: peripheral blood. These receptor sequences come from a woman in her sixties or seventies with COVID-19, enrolled during active disease. Both conserved end residues are part of each CDR3. Fields, in order: J gene, clone size, D gene, V gene, CDR3 DNA, CDR3 protein. D genes are given only for firm matches. Not every row has a clone size; where given, it reads once, few, many or a size class.

TRBJ1-4,-,TRBD1,TRBV6-1,TGTGCCAGCAGTGCGAGACAGGGAGTTAGGAGCGAAAAACTGTTTTTT,CASSARQGVRSEKLFF
TRBJ2-6,once,TRBD1,TRBV19,TGTGCCAGTAGTTCTGGGGACAGGGGGTCCAACGTCCTGACTTTC,CASSSGDRGSNVLTF
TRBJ1-2,-,TRBD1,TRBV5-1,TGCGCCAGCAGCGACAGGGCTAACTATGGCTACACCTTC,CASSDRANYGYTF
TRBJ2-1,-,-,TRBV30,TGTGCCTGGAGTCCCCGGGGGATAGCGGTGTACAATGAGCAGTTCTTC,CAWSPRGIAVYNEQFF
TRBJ2-7,many,-,TRBV5-1,TGCGCCAGCAGCACCTCGACAGGAGTGTACGAGCAGTACTTC,CASSTSTGVYEQYF
TRBJ1-2,-,-,TRBV19,TGTGCCAGTAGTCCGAACTACTATGGCTACACCTTC,CASSPNYYGYTF
TRBJ1-6,-,TRBD1,TRBV6-2/TRBV6-3,TGTGCCAGCAGTGACACAGGGGACCGTTCACCCCTCCACTTT,CASSDTGDRSPLHF
TRBJ1-5,-,-,TRBV5-8,TGTGCCAGCAGCTTGAGTTCCGGCAAACTAAGCAATCAGCCCCAGCATTTT,CASSLSSGKLSNQPQHF
TRBJ2-5,few,-,TRBV7-9,TGTGCCAGCAGCTTTCAGGGGCATGAGGAGACCCAGTACTTC,CASSFQGHEETQYF
TRBJ2-5,-,TRBD2,TRBV19,TGTGCCAGTAGTATCACTAGCGGGGGGTTTGAGACCCAGTACTTC,CASSITSGGFETQYF
TRBJ2-3,-,TRBD2,TRBV10-3,TGTGCCACCAGGACTAGCGGGGGGGTAGATACGCAGTATTTT,CATRTSGGVDTQYF
TRBJ2-1,-,-,TRBV9,TGTGCCAGCAGCTCAACCGGGGTGCCCTACAATGAGCAGTTCTTC,CASSSTGVPYNEQFF
TRBJ2-3,-,TRBD2,TRBV7-9,TGTGCCAGCAGCTTAGTTTCTAGAACTAGCGGGGGACATACGCAGTATTTT,CASSLVSRTSGGHTQYF
TRBJ2-2,-,TRBD1,TRBV7-2,TGTGCCAGCAGCTCCCGGGACAGGGGGATTATCGGGGAGCTGTTTTTT,CASSSRDRGIIGELFF
TRBJ2-5,-,-,TRBV7-9,TGTGCCAGCAGCTTGCCCTCGCTAATGGCCCAGTACTTC,CASSLPSLMAQYF
TRBJ1-1,-,-,TRBV5-1,TGCGCCAGCGCTTGGTCTGAAGGGGTCACTGAAGCTTTCTTT,CASAWSEGVTEAFF
TRBJ1-1,-,-,TRBV18,TGTGCCAGCTCCCAAACACGGAACACTGAAGCTTTCTTT,CASSQTRNTEAFF
TRBJ2-5,-,TRBD2,TRBV5-4,TGTGCCAGCAGCTTGCGGGGGGGAGAAGAGACCCAGTACTTC,CASSLRGGEETQYF
TRBJ1-3,-,TRBD1,TRBV6-5,TGTGCCAGCATGGGACAGCCCTCTGGAAACACCATATATTTT,CASMGQPSGNTIYF
TRBJ2-2,-,-,TRBV29-1,TGCAGCGCCGAGGCGGCCTGGGACACCGGGGAGCTGTTTTTT,CSAEAAWDTGELFF
TRBJ2-3,-,TRBD2,TRBV7-2,TGTGCCAGCAGCTCCCGACTAGCGGGGGGACTTAGCACAGATACGCAGTATTTT,CASSSRLAGGLSTDTQYF
TRBJ1-1,-,TRBD1,TRBV9,TGTGCCAGCAGCGTATTGACAGGGGACCCTGAAGCTTTCTTT,CASSVLTGDPEAFF
TRBJ1-3,-,TRBD1,TRBV5-6,TGTGCCAGCAGCATCCTGACAGGGGGACCTGGAAACACCATATATTTT,CASSILTGGPGNTIYF
TRBJ2-1,-,TRBD1,TRBV27,TGTGCCAGCAGTCTCGATACAGGGGGCTTGTACAATGAGCAGTTCTTC,CASSLDTGGLYNEQFF
TRBJ2-1,many,-,TRBV24-1,TGTGCCACCAGTCTTAGCGGACGCAATGAGCAGTTCTTC,CATSLSGRNEQFF
TRBJ1-5,-,TRBD1,TRBV3-1/TRBV3-2,TGTGCCAGCAGCCAAGGACAGGGGGCTCAGCCCCAGCATTTT,CASSQGQGAQPQHF
TRBJ1-2,-,TRBD1,TRBV12-5,TGTGCTAGTGGTTTGTCCGGACAGGTAGTTTCCTATGGCTACACCTTC,CASGLSGQVVSYGYTF
TRBJ1-6,few,-,TRBV27,TGTGCCAGCAGTTTATCGGAGAGGGGGGGAAATTCACCCCTCCACTTT,CASSLSERGGNSPLHF
TRBJ1-1,-,TRBD1,TRBV5-1,TGCGCCAGCAGCTTCTACAGGGGGCAGGGCACTGAAGCTTTCTTT,CASSFYRGQGTEAFF
TRBJ1-1,-,-,TRBV28,TGTGCCAGCAGTTTAGCGGGGAGTAACACTGAAGCTTTCTTT,CASSLAGSNTEAFF
TRBJ1-5,-,-,TRBV6-2/TRBV6-3,TGTGCCAGCAGTTACGACAGATACCAGCCCCAGCATTTT,CASSYDRYQPQHF
TRBJ2-3,few,-,TRBV29-1,TGCAGCGTTGAAAGTAGTGTCACAGATACGCAGTATTTT,CSVESSVTDTQYF
TRBJ1-1,-,-,TRBV12-3/TRBV12-4,TGTGCCAGCAGTCAACCCCAGGGTGAAGCTTTCTTT,CASSQPQGEAFF
TRBJ2-2,-,-,TRBV14,TGTGCCAGCAGCTACGGAGCGAACACCGGGGAGCTGTTTTTT,CASSYGANTGELFF
TRBJ1-4,-,TRBD1,TRBV7-9,TGTGCCAGCAGCATTGACAGGGGCCATGGGTTATCTGAAAAACTGTTTTTT,CASSIDRGHGLSEKLFF
TRBJ2-2,few,-,TRBV10-2,TGCGCCAGCACTCCCCCGGGGGAGGACACCGGGGAGCTGTTTTTT,CASTPPGEDTGELFF
TRBJ2-7,-,-,TRBV6-6,TGTGCCAGCAGTTCCCTTAGCGGTGGGGAGCAGTACTTC,CASSSLSGGEQYF
TRBJ1-1,once,-,TRBV6-5,TGTGCCAGCAGTTCTCAACAGGGTATGGCTTTCTTT,CASSSQQGMAFF
TRBJ1-1,-,TRBD1,TRBV7-2,TGTGCCAGCAGCTTATGGACAGGGAACACTGAAGCTTTCTTT,CASSLWTGNTEAFF
TRBJ1-1,-,-,TRBV19,TGTGCCAGTAGTATCGGGGGGGTTGTCACTGAAGCTTTCTTT,CASSIGGVVTEAFF
TRBJ1-5,-,-,TRBV10-2,TGCGCCAGCACTAGGTGGGGGGATCAGCCCCAGCATTTT,CASTRWGDQPQHF
TRBJ1-1,once,-,TRBV27,TGTGCCAGCAGCTTGAGCGGGGACACTGAAGCTTTCTTT,CASSLSGDTEAFF
TRBJ1-2,-,-,TRBV18,TGTGCCAGCTCACTGTCAGGGTTCTATGGCTACACCTTC,CASSLSGFYGYTF
TRBJ2-7,-,TRBD1,TRBV28,TGTGCCAGCAGCCCCGACAGGGGCGCCGTCTACGAGCAGTACTTC,CASSPDRGAVYEQYF
TRBJ2-1,-,-,TRBV3-1/TRBV3-2,TGTGCCAGCAGTCGTCAGTACAATGAGCAGTTCTTC,CASSRQYNEQFF
TRBJ2-1,-,-,TRBV10-1,TGCGCCAGCAGTCCGGCAGGGGCCATCTTGGACACACAGTTCTTC,CASSPAGAILDTQFF
TRBJ2-1,few,TRBD2,TRBV10-3,TGTGCCAGTATAAGCGGGGGGTCCTACAATGAGCAGTTCTTC,CASISGGSYNEQFF
TRBJ2-1,-,-,TRBV5-6,TGTGCCAGCAGCTACTCCCTGGGCAGGGGTAGGAATGAGCAGTTCTTC,CASSYSLGRGRNEQFF
TRBJ2-1,-,TRBD1,TRBV5-6,TGTGCCAGCAGCTTGACCATACGGGACAGTCTTTACAATGAGCAGTTCTTC,CASSLTIRDSLYNEQFF
TRBJ2-7,-,-,TRBV11-2,TGTGCCAGCAGCCAAGCCTACTCCTACGAGCAGTACTTC,CASSQAYSYEQYF
TRBJ1-5,-,-,TRBV19,TGTGCCAGTAAGGTTCGGGCAGGGATGAATCAGCCCCAGCATTTT,CASKVRAGMNQPQHF
TRBJ2-7,-,-,TRBV18,TGTGCCAGCTCAGGAACCTTCGGGATTTCCTACGAGCAGTACTTC,CASSGTFGISYEQYF